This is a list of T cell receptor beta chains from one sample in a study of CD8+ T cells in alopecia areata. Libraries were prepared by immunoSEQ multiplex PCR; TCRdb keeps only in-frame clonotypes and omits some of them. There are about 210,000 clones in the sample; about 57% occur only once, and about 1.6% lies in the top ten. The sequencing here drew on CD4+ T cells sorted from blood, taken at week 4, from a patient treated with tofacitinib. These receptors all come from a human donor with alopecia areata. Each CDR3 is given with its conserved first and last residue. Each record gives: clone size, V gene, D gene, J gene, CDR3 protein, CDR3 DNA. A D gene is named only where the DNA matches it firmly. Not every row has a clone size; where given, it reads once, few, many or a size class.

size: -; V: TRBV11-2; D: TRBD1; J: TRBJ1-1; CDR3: CASSSLGQGGTEAFF; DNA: TGTGCCAGCAGCTCTCTGGGACAGGGCGGAACTGAAGCTTTCTTT
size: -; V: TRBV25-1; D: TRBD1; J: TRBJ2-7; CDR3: CASSHARDRDGSYEQYF; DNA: TGTGCCAGCAGTCATGCTAGGGACAGGGATGGGTCCTACGAGCAGTACTTC
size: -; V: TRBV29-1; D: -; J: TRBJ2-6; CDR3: CSVEAQDGNSGANVLTF; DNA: TGCAGCGTTGAAGCGCAGGACGGTAACTCTGGGGCCAACGTCCTGACTTTC
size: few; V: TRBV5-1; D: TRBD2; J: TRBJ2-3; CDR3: CASSFGLALSTDTQYF; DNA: TGCGCCAGCAGCTTCGGACTAGCGCTGAGCACAGATACGCAGTATTTT
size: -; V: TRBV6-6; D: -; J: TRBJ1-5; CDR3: CASSYAGRNQPQHF; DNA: TGTGCCAGCAGTTACGCAGGGCGAAATCAGCCCCAGCATTTT
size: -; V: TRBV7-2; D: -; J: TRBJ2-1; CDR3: CASSLKGGSGQFF; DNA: TGTGCCAGCAGCTTAAAAGGGGGGTCAGGACAGTTCTTC
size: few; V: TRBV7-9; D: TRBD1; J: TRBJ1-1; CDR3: CASSQKGAASEAFF; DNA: TGTGCCAGCAGCCAAAAGGGGGCAGCCTCGGAAGCTTTCTTT
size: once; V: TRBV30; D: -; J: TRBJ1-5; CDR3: CAWSVIPTDTRNQPQHF; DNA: TGTGCCTGGAGTGTAATCCCAACAGACACCCGGAATCAGCCCCAGCATTTT
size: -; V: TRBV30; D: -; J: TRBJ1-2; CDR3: CAWSGVNYGYTF; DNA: TGTGCCTGGAGTGGAGTGAACTATGGCTACACCTTC
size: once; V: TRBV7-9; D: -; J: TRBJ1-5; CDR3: CATKLSRPQGSNQPQHF; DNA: TGTGCCACCAAACTAAGTCGGCCCCAGGGCAGCAATCAGCCCCAGCATTTT
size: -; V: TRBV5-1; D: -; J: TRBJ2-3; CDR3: CASSLAATEGDTQYF; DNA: TGCGCCAGCAGCTTGGCGGCAACAGAGGGAGATACGCAGTATTTT
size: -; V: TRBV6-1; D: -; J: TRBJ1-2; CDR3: CASSEPASPYGYTF; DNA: TGTGCCAGCAGTGAACCGGCAAGTCCATATGGCTACACCTTC
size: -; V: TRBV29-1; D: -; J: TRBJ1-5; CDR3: CSVSTGPNQPQHF; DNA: TGCAGCGTTAGTACGGGACCTAATCAGCCCCAGCATTTT
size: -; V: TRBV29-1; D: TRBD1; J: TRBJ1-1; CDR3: CSVGGQGNTEAFF; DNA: TGCAGCGTTGGTGGACAGGGGAACACTGAAGCTTTCTTT
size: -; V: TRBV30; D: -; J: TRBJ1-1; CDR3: CAWSVTTADPFF; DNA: TGTGCCTGGAGTGTTACGACAGCTGATCCTTTCTTT
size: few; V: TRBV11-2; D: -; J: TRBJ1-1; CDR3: CASSSTTAEAFF; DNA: TGTGCCAGCAGCTCAACGACAGCTGAAGCTTTCTTT
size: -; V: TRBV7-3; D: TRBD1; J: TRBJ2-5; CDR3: CASSLDRGTQYF; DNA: TGTGCCAGCAGCCTGGACAGGGGGACCCAGTACTTC
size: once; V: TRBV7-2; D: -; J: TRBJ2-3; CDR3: CASRPAADTQYF; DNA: TGTGCCAGCAGACCGGCGGCAGATACGCAGTATTTT
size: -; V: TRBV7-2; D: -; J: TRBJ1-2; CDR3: CASSLVVRDNYGYTF; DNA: TGTGCCAGCAGCTTAGTCGTCCGGGACAACTATGGCTACACCTTC
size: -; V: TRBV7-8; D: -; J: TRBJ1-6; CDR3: CASSRGQTNSPLHF; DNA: TGTGCCAGCAGCCGCGGACAGACTAATTCACCCCTCCACTTT
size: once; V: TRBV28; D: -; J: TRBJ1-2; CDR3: CASSYQGRVYGYTF; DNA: TGTGCCAGCAGTTATCAGGGTCGGGTCTATGGCTACACCTTC
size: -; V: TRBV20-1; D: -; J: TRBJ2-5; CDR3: CSLRAQETQYF; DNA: TGCAGTCTTAGGGCTCAAGAGACCCAGTACTTC
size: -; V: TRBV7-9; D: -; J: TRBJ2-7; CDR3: CASSGNANEQYF; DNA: TGTGCCAGCAGCGGGAACGCAAACGAGCAGTACTTC
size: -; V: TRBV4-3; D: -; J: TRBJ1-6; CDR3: CASSQVMGSNSPLHF; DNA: TGCGCCAGCAGCCAAGTTATGGGCAGTAATTCACCCCTCCACTTT
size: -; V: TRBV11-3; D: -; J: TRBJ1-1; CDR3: CASLGPATTEAFF; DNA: TGTGCCAGCTTAGGCCCCGCGACCACTGAAGCTTTCTTT
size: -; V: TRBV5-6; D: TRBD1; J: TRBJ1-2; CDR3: CASRKNRGGGYTF; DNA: TGTGCCAGCAGAAAAAACAGGGGTGGCGGCTACACCTTC
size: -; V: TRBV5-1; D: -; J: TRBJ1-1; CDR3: CASSFETKNTEAFF; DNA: TGCGCCAGCAGCTTTGAGACAAAGAACACTGAAGCTTTCTTT
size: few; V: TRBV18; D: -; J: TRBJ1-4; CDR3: CASSPVITDGEKLFF; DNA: TGTGCCAGCTCACCGGTAATAACGGATGGGGAAAAACTGTTTTTT
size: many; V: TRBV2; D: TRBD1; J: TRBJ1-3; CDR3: CASSKGDRAGNTIYF; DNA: TGTGCCAGCAGCAAGGGGGACAGGGCCGGAAACACCATATATTTT
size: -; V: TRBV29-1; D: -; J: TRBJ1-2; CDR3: CSVDGTGSGYTF; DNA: TGCAGCGTTGACGGGACGGGGTCTGGCTACACCTTC
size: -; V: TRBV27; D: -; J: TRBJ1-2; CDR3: CASSLVAPRPTNGYQNRYTF; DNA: TGTGCCAGCAGTTTAGTGGCTCCGAGGCCGACTAATGGCTACCAGAATCGCTACACCTTC
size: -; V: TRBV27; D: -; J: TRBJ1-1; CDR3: CASSLTENTEAFF; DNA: TGTGCCAGCAGCCTAACAGAGAACACTGAAGCTTTCTTT
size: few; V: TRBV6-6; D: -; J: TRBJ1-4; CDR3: CASSRTIEKLFF; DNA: TGTGCCAGCAGTCGGACAATTGAAAAACTGTTTTTT
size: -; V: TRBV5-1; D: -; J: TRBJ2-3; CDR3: CASSLAGTPGTDTQYF; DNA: TGCGCCAGCAGCTTGGCCGGGACCCCTGGCACAGATACGCAGTATTTT
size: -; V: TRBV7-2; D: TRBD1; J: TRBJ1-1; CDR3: CASSLGDRALPEAFF; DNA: TGTGCCAGCAGCTTAGGAGACAGGGCTCTCCCTGAAGCTTTCTTT
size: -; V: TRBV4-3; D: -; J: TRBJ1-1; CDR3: CASSQVRGITEAFF; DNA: TGCGCCAGCAGCCAAGTAAGGGGTATCACTGAAGCTTTCTTT
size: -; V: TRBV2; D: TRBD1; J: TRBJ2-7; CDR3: CASSEDRGRREQYF; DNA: TGTGCCAGCAGTGAAGACAGGGGGCGCAGAGAGCAGTACTTC
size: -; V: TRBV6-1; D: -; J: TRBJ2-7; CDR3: CASSPAPTIYEQYF; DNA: TGTGCCAGCAGTCCTGCACCGACTATCTACGAGCAGTACTTC
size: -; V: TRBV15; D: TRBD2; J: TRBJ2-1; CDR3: CATSPSGGYNEQFF; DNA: TGTGCCACCAGCCCGAGCGGGGGCTACAATGAGCAGTTCTTC
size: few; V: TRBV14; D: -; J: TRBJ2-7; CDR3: CASSHLGNYEQYF; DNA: TGTGCCAGCAGCCACCTAGGGAACTACGAGCAGTACTTC
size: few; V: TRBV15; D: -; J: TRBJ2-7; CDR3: CATSRDVSWDGGSYEQYF; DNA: TGTGCCACCAGCAGAGATGTTAGCTGGGATGGAGGCTCCTACGAGCAGTACTTC
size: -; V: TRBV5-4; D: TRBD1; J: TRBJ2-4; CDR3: CASSPRTGENIQYF; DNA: TGTGCCAGCAGCCCCCGGACAGGGGAAAACATTCAGTACTTC
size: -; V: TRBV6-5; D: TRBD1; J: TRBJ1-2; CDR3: CASRTGTAYGYTF; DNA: TGTGCCAGCAGAACCGGGACAGCCTATGGCTACACCTTC
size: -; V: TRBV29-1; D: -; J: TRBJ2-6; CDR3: CSVDSGANVLTF; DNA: TGCAGCGTTGACTCTGGGGCCAACGTCCTGACTTTC
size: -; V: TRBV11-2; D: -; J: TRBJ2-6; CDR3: CASTPGAHSGANVLTF; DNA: TGTGCCAGCACCCCAGGTGCGCACTCTGGGGCCAACGTCCTGACTTTC
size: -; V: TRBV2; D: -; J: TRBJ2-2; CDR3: CASRSDSNTGELFF; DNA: TGTGCCAGCAGATCGGACAGTAACACCGGGGAGCTGTTTTTT
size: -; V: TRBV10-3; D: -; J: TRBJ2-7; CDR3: CAISETSYEQYF; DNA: TGTGCCATCAGTGAGACGTCCTACGAGCAGTACTTC
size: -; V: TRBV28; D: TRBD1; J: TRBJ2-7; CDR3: CASRAGTGGPYEQYF; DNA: TGTGCCAGCAGGGCGGGGACAGGGGGCCCCTACGAGCAGTACTTC